Listed below are T cell receptor beta chains from one sample, sequenced in a study of T cells after yellow fever vaccination. TCRdb analysed the 5' RACE reads with MiXCR anew, one entry per CDR3 protein. The table has over 100,000 distinct CDR3 sequences, approximately 8.4% seen once. The material was CD8+ T cells sorted from PBMCs, obtained 45 days after the yellow fever booster vaccination. The receptor source for this set is a man aged 25-45 years who received the YFV17D yellow fever vaccine. The CDR3 runs from the conserved cysteine through the conserved F or W. The order of the fields is V gene, D gene, J gene, clone size, CDR3 protein, CDR3 DNA. A D gene is named only where the DNA matches it firmly. The size of a clone is reported for some rows only, either as once, few or many, or as a class for expanded clones.

TRBV7-9	NA	TRBJ2-1	many	CASSLGAGGVYNEQFF	TGTGCCAGCAGCTTAGGGGCTGGCGGTGTATACAATGAGCAGTTCTTC
TRBV24-1	NA	TRBJ2-3	many	CATSVMDTQYF	TGTGCCACCAGTGTAATGGATACGCAGTATTTT
TRBV7-9	TRBD2	TRBJ2-7	many	CASSAPGLAYEQYF	TGTGCCAGCAGCGCCCCGGGACTAGCTTACGAGCAGTACTTC
TRBV7-2	NA	TRBJ2-4	many	CASSPVGGEAKNIQYF	TGTGCCAGCAGCCCTGTGGGGGGTGAGGCCAAAAACATTCAGTACTTC
TRBV9	TRBD2	TRBJ2-3	many	CASSEGLAGGFTDTQYF	TGTGCCAGCAGCGAGGGGTTAGCGGGAGGTTTCACAGATACGCAGTATTTT
TRBV18	NA	TRBJ2-5	NA	CATAGDQETQYF	TGTGCCACCGCAGGGGACCAAGAGACCCAGTACTTC
TRBV12-3/TRBV12-4	NA	TRBJ2-1	few	CASSLYRTEQFF	TGTGCCAGCAGTCTCTACCGGACAGAGCAGTTCTTC
TRBV2	TRBD2	TRBJ2-1	few	CANGGGDGGNEQFF	TGTGCCAACGGGGGGGGAGACGGGGGAAATGAGCAGTTCTTC
TRBV10-2	NA	TRBJ2-7	many	CASSEGNYEQYF	TGCGCCAGCAGTGAGGGAAACTACGAGCAGTACTTC
TRBV7-6	TRBD2	TRBJ2-1	many	CASSLELAGGDEQFF	TGTGCCAGCAGCTTAGAACTAGCGGGAGGGGATGAGCAGTTCTTC
TRBV7-2	NA	TRBJ2-5	few	CASSSRSLETQYF	TGTGCCAGCAGTTCCCGGAGCTTAGAGACCCAGTACTTC
TRBV6-2/TRBV6-3	TRBD2	TRBJ2-1	many	CASSYFREGNYNEQFF	TGTGCCAGCAGTTATTTTCGGGAGGGAAACTACAATGAGCAGTTCTTC
TRBV15	NA	TRBJ1-5	NA	CATSRDAGYSNQPQHF	TGTGCCACCAGTCGGGACGCAGGGTATAGCAATCAGCCCCAGCATTTT
TRBV23-1	TRBD2	TRBJ2-7	few	CASSRGLAGFGSSYEQYF	TGCGCCAGCAGTCGTGGACTAGCGGGATTCGGGAGCTCCTACGAGCAGTACTTC
TRBV2	NA	TRBJ2-3	many	CASTGGGGGSHPTDTQYF	TGTGCCAGCACAGGAGGGGGGGGCGGGAGCCATCCGACAGATACGCAGTATTTT
TRBV29-1	TRBD1	TRBJ2-7	many	CSVGEQGSSYEQYF	TGCAGCGTTGGGGAACAGGGGTCCTCCTACGAGCAGTACTTC
TRBV24-1	NA	TRBJ2-7	many	CATSEPYLKLAEQYF	TGTGCCACCAGTGAGCCTTACCTGAAACTTGCCGAGCAGTACTTC
TRBV29-1	TRBD1	TRBJ1-3	NA	CSVEDEGAIYGNTIYF	TGCAGCGTTGAAGACGAGGGGGCGATCTATGGAAACACCATATATTTT
TRBV20-1	TRBD1	TRBJ2-2	NA	CSALGGQGADTGELFF	TGCAGTGCTTTGGGGGGACAGGGGGCGGACACCGGGGAGCTGTTTTTT
TRBV14	TRBD2	TRBJ2-7	many	CASDDGTSYEQYF	TGTGCCAGCGACGACGGGACTAGCTACGAGCAGTACTTC
TRBV20-1	TRBD2	TRBJ2-1	NA	CSVASSGPYNEQFF	TGCAGTGTCGCGTCTAGCGGACCCTACAATGAGCAGTTCTTC
TRBV12-3/TRBV12-4	NA	TRBJ1-2	few	CASSFVGSYGYTF	TGTGCCAGCAGTTTCGTGGGCAGCTATGGCTACACCTTC
TRBV6-2/TRBV6-3	NA	TRBJ2-3	many	CASSPPVEARTITFDTQYF	TGTGCCAGCAGTCCCCCCGTTGAGGCCCGGACCATAACGTTCGATACGCAGTATTTT
TRBV5-6	NA	TRBJ2-7	many	CASSLLIHEQYF	TGTGCCAGCAGCTTGCTGATCCACGAGCAGTACTTC
TRBV30	TRBD1	TRBJ2-3	few	CAWTRTGGADTQYF	TGTGCCTGGACCAGGACAGGGGGCGCGGATACGCAGTATTTT
TRBV6-2/TRBV6-3	TRBD2	TRBJ2-5	many	CATTLGPSGEETQYF	TGTGCCACAACCTTGGGACCTAGCGGAGAAGAGACCCAGTACTTC